The 21 T cell receptor beta chains given below trace back to one sample, sequenced in a study of T cells in Graves' hyperthyroidism and ophthalmopathy. The TCR beta CDR3 regions underwent amplification using RNA transcripts as the source. Carried out on the TCR CDR3, a first-round RT-PCR used the HTBI primer set. TCRdb passed the multiplex PCR reads through MiXCR, listing each CDR3 protein once. The sample shows 500,000 to 800,000 distinct CDR3 sequences, more than 14% of them seen only once. The sequenced material came from blood. The receptors were gathered from a woman between 50 and 59 years old with Graves' ophthalmopathy.

This clonotype was detected many times. V usage is TRBV2 and J usage is TRBJ2-2, with TRBD2 matching 8 bases. The CDR3 has 15 residues. Germline-derived CDR1 and CDR2 are SNHLY and FYNNEI. Germline trimming cut 5 bases from V and 6 bases from J; bases unmatched to any gene: 8. The CDR3 bases are TGTGCCAGCAGTCCTCGGACTAGCCTATCCGGGGAGCTGTTTTTT. The encoded protein is CASSPRTSLSGELFF.

On this clonotype: At one end, the junction sequence differs from germline, possibly due to a read error. The CDR3 sequence is CVSSKDRVSGYTF. CDR3 sequence (DNA): TGTGTCAGCAGCAAGGACAGGGTCTCTGGCTACACCTTC. The V and J genes are TRBV7-3 and TRBJ1-2, with 8 bases identical to TRBD1. From germline, CDR1 is SGHTA and CDR2 FQGTGA. There are 13 residues in the CDR3.

This clonotype was counted at least ten times. The chain links TRBV6-1 to TRBJ2-5; D remains unclear. V gave up 1 base and J gave up 0 bases, with 6 bases separating them. Germline loops: CDR1 MNHNS, CDR2 SASEGT. The CDR3 sequence is 14 residues long. The CDR3 DNA reads as TGTGCCAGCAGTGAAGTAGATTACCAAGAGACCCAGTACTTC. Its protein is CASSEVDYQETQYF.

This clonotype was counted between two and nine times. The V gene is TRBV12-3 or TRBV12-4, the J gene TRBJ2-2; 7 positions agree with TRBD2. Trimming took 4 bases from V and 1 from J; bases not matched to a gene: 6. The CDR3 consists of 16 residues. The CDR3 reads CASSCQSSGNTGELFF. The CDR3 region has the DNA TGTGCCAGCAGTTGTCAATCTAGCGGGAACACCGGGGAGCTGTTTTTT.

The chain employs TRBV6-2 or TRBV6-3 and TRBJ2-6; no clear D. This CDR3 spans 15 amino acids. Trimming took 6 bases from V and 0 from J, leaving 9 bases between them. Looked up from germline, CDR1 is MNHEY and CDR2 is SVGEGT. CDR3 residues: CASRQAHSGANVLTF. The CDR3 DNA is TGTGCCAGCAGGCAGGCGCACTCTGGGGCCAACGTCCTGACTTTC.

This clonotype has a count of ten or more. This chain joins TRBV6-1 and TRBJ2-7; 10 bases agree with TRBD1. Germline lookup yields CDR1 MNHNS and CDR2 SASEGT. V shed 5 bases and J 3 bases; nucleotides not matched to a gene: 7. The CDR3 totals 15 residues. The CDR3 sequence is CASSTPGQGLYEQYF. CDR3 DNA sequence: TGTGCCAGCAGTACCCCGGGACAGGGGCTCTACGAGCAGTACTTC.

Ten or more counts support this clonotype. The chain is built from TRBV12-3 or TRBV12-4 and TRBJ1-6; possibly TRBD1 for D (6 bases). The V end was cut by 2 bases, the J end by 5 bases, with 10 bases between. The length of the CDR3 is 15 residues. The CDR3 DNA reads TGTGCCAGCAGTTTAACGGGACAACATAATTCACCCCTCCACTTT. Amino acids: CASSLTGQHNSPLHF.

The chain employs TRBV12-3 or TRBV12-4 and TRBJ2-7, with TRBD2 identical over 12 bases. The CDR3 sequence is 16 residues long. V lost 2 bases to trimming and J lost 1 base; unmatched junction nucleotides: 3. The CDR3 is CASSLSGLAGSYEQYF. In nucleotides, the CDR3 is TGTGCCAGCAGTTTATCCGGACTAGCGGGATCCTACGAGCAGTACTTC.

This clonotype was observed at least ten times. The V gene is TRBV28, the J gene TRBJ1-6; 7 positions agree with TRBD1. There are 15 residues in the CDR3. Germline loops: CDR1 MDHEN, CDR2 SYDVKM. V was pared by 6 bases and J by 4 bases, with 6 bases of the junction left unmatched. The CDR3 nucleotides read TGTGCCAGCAGAGAAACGGGACAGTATAATTCACCCCTCCACTTT. Translation: CASRETGQYNSPLHF.

This clonotype was counted ten times or more. The rearrangement links TRBV12-3 or TRBV12-4 to TRBJ2-7; TRBD1 agrees at 9 bases. The CDR3 sequence is 14 residues long. Trimming took 5 bases from V and 4 from J; bases not matched to a gene: 6. DNA of the CDR3: TGTGCCAGCAGTGTGGGACAGGGTCGATACGAGCAGTACTTC. This encodes CASSVGQGRYEQYF.

This clonotype has ten or more counts. The chain is built from TRBV11-1 and TRBJ2-1; 8 bases agree with TRBD2. The CDR3 has 15 residues. In germline, CDR1 is SGHAT, CDR2 FQDESV (reference sequence). The junction had 5 bases not matched to a gene; V was cut back by 3 bases and J by 4 bases. This CDR3 reads CASSLVSGIYNEQFF. CDR3 in DNA: TGTGCCAGCAGCTTGGTTAGCGGGATTTACAATGAGCAGTTCTTC. The full variable domain, its missing parts supplied by reference TRBV11-1 and TRBJ2-1, is EAEVAQSPRYKITEKSQAVAFWCDPISGHATLYWYRQILGQGPELLVQFQDESVVDDSQLPKDRFSAERLKGVDSTLKIQPAELGDSAMYLCASSLVSGIYNEQFFGPGTRLTVL.

V gene TRBV29-1 combines with J gene TRBJ2-3; the D gene is possibly TRBD2 (5 bases). CDR3 length equals 16 residues. V lost 4 bases and J 0 bases, leaving 17 bases between the germline ends. Looked up from germline, CDR1 is SQVTM and CDR2 is ANQGSEA. The CDR3 bases are TGCAGCGTTGGTGGGAGCAACCACACTAGCACAGATACGCAGTATTTT. Protein product: CSVGGSNHTSTDTQYF.

This clonotype was detected many times. The V gene is TRBV7-2, the J gene TRBJ2-7, with D possibly called TRBD1 or TRBD2 (5 bases each). V lost 5 bases to trimming and J lost 3 bases, with 20 bases between them. CDR1 is SGHTA, CDR2 FQGNSA, per germline. This CDR3 region has 16 residues. The CDR3 spells CASSVRGSGTSYEQYF. CDR3 bases: TGTGCCAGCAGCGTTAGAGGGTCCGGGACCAGCTACGAGCAGTACTTC.

This clonotype was found many times. The chain is built from TRBV14 and TRBJ2-5, with 8 bases identical to TRBD1. Germline lookup yields CDR1 SGHDN and CDR2 FVKESK. The ends lost 0 bases at V and 6 bases at J; junction bases unmatched: 18. The CDR3 runs to 19 residues. The chain's CDR3 is CASSQEGPTAGGVGKTQYF. The CDR3 DNA is TGTGCCAGCAGCCAAGAAGGACCTACGGCAGGGGGCGTAGGAAAGACCCAGTACTTC.

This clonotype was counted at least ten times. The genes are TRBV7-2 and TRBJ2-7; 9 bases align to TRBD2. Germline CDR1 SGHTA, CDR2 FQGNSA. CDR3 size: 16 residues. V trimming: 2 bases; J trimming: 0 bases; junction bases outside the gene matches: 5. Here the CDR3 DNA reads TGTGCCAGCAGCTTAACCCTAGCGGGGAGCTCCTACGAGCAGTACTTC. As protein: CASSLTLAGSSYEQYF.

As regards this clonotype: At one boundary the junction diverges from the germline segment, which might be a read error. The V and J genes are TRBV27 and TRBJ1-5; D is unresolved. The CDR3 is made up of 14 amino acids. Germline V lookup: CDR1 MNHEY, CDR2 SMNVEV (reference sequence). The CDR3 region has the DNA TGTGCCAGCAGTTTATTCGGTAGCAATCAGCCCCGGCATTTT. Translation gives CASSLFGSNQPRHF.

This clonotype showed up many times. The CDR3 protein is CASSPIQGASYEQYF. Here the CDR3 DNA reads TGTGCCAGCAGCCCCATACAGGGGGCCTCCTACGAGCAGTACTTC. The genes are TRBV3-1 and TRBJ2-7; 9 bases line up with TRBD1. The V segment lost 4 bases and the J segment 0 bases; nucleotides outside the gene matches: 4. The CDR3 totals 15 residues. Germline CDR1 reads LGHDT; CDR2 reads YNNKEL (reference sequence).

This clonotype was seen at least ten times. V usage is TRBV7-9 and J usage is TRBJ1-1; D unclear. V gave up 7 bases and J gave up 6 bases, with 9 bases separating them. The CDR3 length is 11 residues. Germline V CDR1 and CDR2: SEHNR, FQNEAQ (reference sequence). The CDR3 loop is CASTADAEAFF. In DNA form, the CDR3 reads TGTGCCAGCACCGCGGATGCTGAAGCTTTCTTT. Looking up the rest from reference TRBV7-9 and TRBJ1-1 gives the full variable domain: DTGVSQNPRHKITKRGQNVTFRCDPISEHNRLYWYRQTLGQGPEFLTYFQNEAQLEKSRLLSDRFSAERPKGSFSTLEIQRTEQGDSAMYLCASTADAEAFFGQGTRLTVV.

There are many counts of this clonotype. V gene TRBV7-8 combines with J gene TRBJ2-5, with D perhaps assigned TRBD1 or TRBD2 (5 bases each). This CDR3 has 17 amino acids. Germline-derived CDR1 and CDR2 are SGHVS and FQNEAQ. V lost 1 base and J lost 4, with 19 bases in between. CDR3 sequence reads: CASSLESLGTTRETQYF. The CDR3 coding sequence is TGTGCCAGCAGCTTAGAGTCACTAGGGACGACAAGAGAGACCCAGTACTTC.

The gene calls are TRBV28 and TRBJ2-4; no firm D call. This CDR3 spans 15 amino acids. The germline CDR1 and CDR2 sequences are MDHEN and SYDVKM. The V and J ends lost 3 bases and 0 bases respectively, with 9 bases between them. The CDR3 sequence: CASSLVGIAKNIQYF. The CDR3 DNA sequence: TGTGCCAGCAGTTTGGTGGGCATAGCCAAAAACATTCAGTACTTC.

This clonotype was counted between two and nine times. This rearrangement joins TRBV6-1 to TRBJ2-7, with D perhaps TRBD1 or TRBD2 (5 bases each). CDR1 and CDR2 (germline): MNHNS, SASEGT. The V gene lost 3 bases and the J gene lost 3 bases, with 12 bases spanning the gap. The CDR3 is made up of 14 amino acids. The CDR3 coding sequence is TGTGCCAGCAGTGATCGTCGGGGCTACTACGAGCAGTACTTC. Translation: CASSDRRGYYEQYF.